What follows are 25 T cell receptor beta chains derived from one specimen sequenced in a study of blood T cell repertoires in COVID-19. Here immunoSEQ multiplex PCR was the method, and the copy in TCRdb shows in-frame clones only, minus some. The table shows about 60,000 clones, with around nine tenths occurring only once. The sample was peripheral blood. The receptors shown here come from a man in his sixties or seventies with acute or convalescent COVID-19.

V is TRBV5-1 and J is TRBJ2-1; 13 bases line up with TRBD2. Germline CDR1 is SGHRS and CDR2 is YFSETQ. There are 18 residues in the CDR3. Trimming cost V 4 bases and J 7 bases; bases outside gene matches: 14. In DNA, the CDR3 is TGCGCCAGCAGCCCGGGAGGGCTGGGGACTAGCGGGGCGAATGAGCAGTTCTTC. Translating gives CASSPGGLGTSGANEQFF.

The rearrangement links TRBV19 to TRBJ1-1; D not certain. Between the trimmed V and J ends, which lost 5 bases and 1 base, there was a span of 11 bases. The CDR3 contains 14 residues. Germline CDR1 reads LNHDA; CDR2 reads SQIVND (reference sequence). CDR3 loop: CASSPFRTNTEAFF. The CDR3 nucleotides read TGTGCCAGTAGTCCATTCAGAACGAACACTGAAGCTTTCTTT.

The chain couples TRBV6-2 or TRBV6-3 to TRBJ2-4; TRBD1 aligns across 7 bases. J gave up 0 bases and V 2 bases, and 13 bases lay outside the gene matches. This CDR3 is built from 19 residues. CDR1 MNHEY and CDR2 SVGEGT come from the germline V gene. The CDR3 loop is CASSYRDRKVLGAKNIQYF. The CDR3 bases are TGTGCCAGCAGTTACCGGGACAGAAAGGTCCTGGGAGCCAAAAACATTCAGTACTTC.

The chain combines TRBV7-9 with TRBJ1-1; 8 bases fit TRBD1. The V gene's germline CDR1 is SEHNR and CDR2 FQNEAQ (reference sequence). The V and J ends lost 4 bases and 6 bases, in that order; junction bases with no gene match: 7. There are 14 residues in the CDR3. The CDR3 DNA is TGTGCCAGCAGCTCGCGGACAGGGTTCCCTGAAGCTTTCTTT. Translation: CASSSRTGFPEAFF.

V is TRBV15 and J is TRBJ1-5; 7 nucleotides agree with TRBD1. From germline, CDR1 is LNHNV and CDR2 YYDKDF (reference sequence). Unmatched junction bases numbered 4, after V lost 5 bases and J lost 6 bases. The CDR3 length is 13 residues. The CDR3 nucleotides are TGTGCCACCAGCCCCCAGGGGGGTCAGCCCCAGCATTTT. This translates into CATSPQGGQPQHF.

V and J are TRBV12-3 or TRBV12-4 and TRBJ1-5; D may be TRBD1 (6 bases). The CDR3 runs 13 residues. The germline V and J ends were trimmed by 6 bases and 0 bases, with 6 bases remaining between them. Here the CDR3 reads CASRGASNQPQHF. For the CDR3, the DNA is TGTGCCAGCAGGGGGGCTAGCAATCAGCCCCAGCATTTT.

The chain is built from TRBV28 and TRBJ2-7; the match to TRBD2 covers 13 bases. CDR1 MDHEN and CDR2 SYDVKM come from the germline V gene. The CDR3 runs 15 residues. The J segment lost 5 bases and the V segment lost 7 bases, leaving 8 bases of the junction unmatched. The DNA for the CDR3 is TGTGCCAGCACCTTACTAGCGGGGGGGCCCCACGAGCAGTACTTC. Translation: CASTLLAGGPHEQYF.

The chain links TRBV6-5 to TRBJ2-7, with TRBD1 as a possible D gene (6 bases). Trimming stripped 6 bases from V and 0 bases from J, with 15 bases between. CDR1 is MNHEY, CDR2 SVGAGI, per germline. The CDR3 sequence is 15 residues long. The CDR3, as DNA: TGTGCCAGCAGCCCCAACCGACAGGACTCCTACGAGCAGTACTTC. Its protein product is CASSPNRQDSYEQYF.

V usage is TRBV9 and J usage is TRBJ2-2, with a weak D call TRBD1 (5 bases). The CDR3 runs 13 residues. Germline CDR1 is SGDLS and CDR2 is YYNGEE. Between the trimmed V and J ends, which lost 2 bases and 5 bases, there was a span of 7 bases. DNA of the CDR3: TGTGCCAGCAGCGTGGGGCCTACCGGGGAGCTGTTTTTT. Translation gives CASSVGPTGELFF.

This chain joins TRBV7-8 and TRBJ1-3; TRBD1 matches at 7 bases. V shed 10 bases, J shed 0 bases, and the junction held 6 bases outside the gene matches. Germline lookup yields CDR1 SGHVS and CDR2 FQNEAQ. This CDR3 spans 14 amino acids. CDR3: CATIRTGSGNTIYF. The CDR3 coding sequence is TGTGCCACCATTCGGACAGGCTCTGGAAACACCATATATTTT.

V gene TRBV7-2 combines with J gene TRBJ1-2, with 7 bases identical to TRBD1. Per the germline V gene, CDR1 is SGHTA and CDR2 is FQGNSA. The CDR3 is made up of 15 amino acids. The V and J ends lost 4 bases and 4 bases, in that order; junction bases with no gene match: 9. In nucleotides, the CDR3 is TGTGCCAGCAGCTCCCGGACAGGCGTCTCCTATGGCTACACCTTC. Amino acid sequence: CASSSRTGVSYGYTF.

The CDR3 here is CASSPAGLAGEYEQYF. CDR3 nucleotides: TGTGCCAGCAGCCCAGCTGGGCTAGCGGGGGAGTACGAGCAGTACTTC. The chain carries TRBV7-2 and TRBJ2-7, with 10 bases aligning to TRBD2. CDR3 size: 16 residues. With 5 bases clipped from V and 4 bases from J, the junction kept 11 bases outside the gene matches. CDR1 and CDR2 (germline): SGHTA, FQGNSA.

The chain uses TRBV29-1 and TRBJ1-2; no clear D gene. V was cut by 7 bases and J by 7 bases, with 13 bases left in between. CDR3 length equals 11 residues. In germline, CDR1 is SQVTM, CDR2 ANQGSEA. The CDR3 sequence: CSAVVWAGYTF. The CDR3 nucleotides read TGCAGCGCCGTCGTCTGGGCTGGCTACACCTTC.

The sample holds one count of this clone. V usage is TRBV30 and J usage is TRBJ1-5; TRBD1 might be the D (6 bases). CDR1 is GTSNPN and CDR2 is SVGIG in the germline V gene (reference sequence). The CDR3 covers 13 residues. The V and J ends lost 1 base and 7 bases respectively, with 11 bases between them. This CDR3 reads CAWSGGGGQPQHF. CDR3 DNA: TGTGCCTGGAGTGGGGGAGGGGGGCAGCCCCAGCATTTT.

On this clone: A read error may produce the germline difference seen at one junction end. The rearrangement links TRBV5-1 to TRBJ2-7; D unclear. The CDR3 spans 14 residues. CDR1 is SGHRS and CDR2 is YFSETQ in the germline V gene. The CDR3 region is CASSLDPPRYELYF. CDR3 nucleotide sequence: TGCGCCAGCAGCTTGGACCCTCCTAGATACGAGCTGTACTTC. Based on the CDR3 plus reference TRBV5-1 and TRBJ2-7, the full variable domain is KAGVTQTPRYLIKTRGQQVTLSCSPISGHRSVSWYQQTPGQGLQFLFEYFSETQRNKGNFPGRFSGRQFSNSRSEMNVSTLELGDSALYLCASSLDPPRYELYFGPGTRLTVT.

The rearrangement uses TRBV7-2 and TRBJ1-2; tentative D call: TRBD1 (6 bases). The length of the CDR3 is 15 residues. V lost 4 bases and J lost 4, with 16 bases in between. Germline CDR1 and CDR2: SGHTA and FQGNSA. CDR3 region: CASSSTRGTLYGYTF. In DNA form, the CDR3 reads TGTGCCAGCAGCTCAACAAGGGGGACGCTCTATGGCTACACCTTC.

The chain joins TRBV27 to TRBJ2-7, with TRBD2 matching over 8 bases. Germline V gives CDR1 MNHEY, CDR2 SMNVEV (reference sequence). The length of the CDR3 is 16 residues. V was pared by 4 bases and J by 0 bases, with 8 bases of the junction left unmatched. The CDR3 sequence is CASSSTTSGGSYEQYF. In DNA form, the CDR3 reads TGTGCCAGCAGTTCAACCACTAGCGGAGGCTCCTACGAGCAGTACTTC.

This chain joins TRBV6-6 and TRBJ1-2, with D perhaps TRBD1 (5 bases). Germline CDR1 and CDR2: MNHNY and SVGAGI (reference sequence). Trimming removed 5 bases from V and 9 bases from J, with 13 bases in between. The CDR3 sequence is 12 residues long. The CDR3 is CASSRTRVSYTF. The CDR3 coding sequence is TGTGCCAGCAGTAGGACCAGGGTCAGCTACACCTTC.

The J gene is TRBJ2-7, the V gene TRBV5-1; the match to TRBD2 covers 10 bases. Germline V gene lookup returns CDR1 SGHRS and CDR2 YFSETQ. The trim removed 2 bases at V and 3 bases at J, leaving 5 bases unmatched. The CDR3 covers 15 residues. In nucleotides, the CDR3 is TGCGCCAGCAGCTTTTCTAGCGGGGGCCTCTACGAGCAGTACTTC. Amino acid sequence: CASSFSSGGLYEQYF.

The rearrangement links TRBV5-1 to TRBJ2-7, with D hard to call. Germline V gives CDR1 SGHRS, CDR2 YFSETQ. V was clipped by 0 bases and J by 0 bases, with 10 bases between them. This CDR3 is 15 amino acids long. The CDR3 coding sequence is TGCGCCAGCAGCTTGGGCCTCCTAATCTCCTACGAGCAGTACTTC. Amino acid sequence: CASSLGLLISYEQYF.

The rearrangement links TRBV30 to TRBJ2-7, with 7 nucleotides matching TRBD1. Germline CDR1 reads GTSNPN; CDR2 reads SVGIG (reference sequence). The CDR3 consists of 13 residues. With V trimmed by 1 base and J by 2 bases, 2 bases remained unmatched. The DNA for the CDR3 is TGTGCCTGGAGTGCCGGACAGGCCTACGAGCAGTACTTC. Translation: CAWSAGQAYEQYF.

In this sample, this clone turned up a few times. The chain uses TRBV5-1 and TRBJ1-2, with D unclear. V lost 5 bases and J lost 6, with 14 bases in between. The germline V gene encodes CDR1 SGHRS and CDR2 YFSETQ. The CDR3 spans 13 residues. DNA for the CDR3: TGCGCCAGCAGACCGAGGGATACTGATGGCTACACCTTC. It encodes CASRPRDTDGYTF.

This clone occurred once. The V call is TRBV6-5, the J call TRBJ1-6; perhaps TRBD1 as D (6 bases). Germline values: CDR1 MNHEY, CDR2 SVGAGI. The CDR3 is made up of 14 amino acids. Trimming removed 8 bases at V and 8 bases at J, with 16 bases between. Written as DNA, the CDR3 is TGTGCCAGCGCTCGGGGAGGGGGATATTCACCCCTCCACTTT. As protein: CASARGGGYSPLHF.

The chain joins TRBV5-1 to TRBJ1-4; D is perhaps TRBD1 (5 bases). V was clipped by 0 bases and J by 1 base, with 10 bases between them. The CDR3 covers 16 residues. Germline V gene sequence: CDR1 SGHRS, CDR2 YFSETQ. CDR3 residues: CASSLGTTQTNEKLFF. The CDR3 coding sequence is TGCGCCAGCAGCTTGGGGACAACTCAAACTAATGAAAAACTGTTTTTT.

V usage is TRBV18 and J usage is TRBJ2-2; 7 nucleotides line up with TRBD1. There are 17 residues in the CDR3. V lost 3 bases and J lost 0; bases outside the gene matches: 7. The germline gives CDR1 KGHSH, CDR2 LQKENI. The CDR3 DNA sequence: TGTGCCAGCTCACCCTACCAGGGGGTATCGAACACCGGGGAGCTGTTTTTT. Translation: CASSPYQGVSNTGELFF.